This TCR beta chain stems from a study of response to subunit inactivated influenza vaccine. Study-level findings and limits: Seasonal influenza vaccination, on each occasion, was suggested by the authors to recruit few new T cells.

A single record per CDR3 protein comes from TCRdb applying MiXCR to the RT-PCR reads. The sample yields over 800,000 distinct CDR3 sequences, about 20% seen once. This clonotype appeared many times. Its antigen remains unidentified. The CDR3 has 12 amino acids. The germline CDR1 and CDR2 sequences are DFQATT and SNEGSKA (reference sequence). V was trimmed by 6 bases and J by 3 bases, leaving 12 bases between them. The sequence came from a man aged 45-65 years who received an inactivated influenza vaccine. V is TRBV20-1 and J is TRBJ2-7; maybe TRBD1 (6 bases). Sequencing used PBMCs from blood, obtained roughly 5 days after vaccination. The chain's CDR3 is CSAGQGLYEQYF. In DNA, the CDR3 is TGCAGTGCGGGGCAGGGGCTCTACGAGCAGTACTTC.